This T cell receptor (beta chain) was sequenced in a study of blood T cell repertoires in COVID-19. Study at large: Samples of COVID-19 (acute and convalescent) were obtained from the United States, Italy and Spain. T cells, B-cell-depleted T cells, or PBMCs provided the cDNA or gDNA that served as material.

This clone was picked up one time. The J segment lost 8 bases and the V segment lost 3 bases, leaving 7 bases of the junction unmatched. The CDR3 is 15 amino acids. Per germline, CDR1 MNHNS and CDR2 SASEGT. In the authors' methods: Reference gene primer amplification gave nucleated cell count estimates. Measured with immunoSEQ multiplex PCR; TCRdb has only the in-frame clones, and not every one. V, J and clone size reflect that table, while D and trimming were determined from the DNA. Of 85,000 to 95,000 clones in the sample, 75% to 95% were seen once. V and J are TRBV6-1 and TRBJ2-2; TRBD1 agrees at 9 bases. Material: peripheral blood. This TCR was recovered from a woman aged 50 to 60 in a cohort sampled during active COVID-19. CDR3 region: CASSDMGQGLGELFF. In DNA, the CDR3 is TGTGCCAGCAGTGATATGGGACAGGGTTTGGGGGAGCTGTTTTTT.